This record looks at one T cell receptor beta chain sequence and its context. Its antigen is not identified. This sample is part of a study of T cell repertoires in cytomegalovirus infection. Overall study context: CMV epitopes that were recently identified and HLA-C-restricted were used alongside well-studied HLA-B-restricted ones.

Using its own MiXCR run on the reads, TCRdb lists one record per CDR3 protein. The table includes under 150,000 distinct CDR3 sequences, over 25% detected once. The CDR3 sequence is 14 residues long. Trimming shortened V by 0 bases and J by 3 bases, and 7 bases separated the two germline ends. From germline, CDR1 is MNHNS and CDR2 SASEGT. Findings of the study overall: People with CMV and the relevant HLA were identified by cumulative public TCR beta family frequency. Ex vivo, HLA-C-restricted CMV-specific TCR beta clonotypes prevailed over the rest of the response.

The receptor was derived from a human donor in good health (CMV status not recorded). Some clones in this sample may be carry-over from other donors' samples. V usage is TRBV6-1 and J usage is TRBJ2-3, with D unresolved. Sequencing used CD8+ T cells from cultured PBMCs, obtained from culture after CMV antigen stimulation. CDR3 DNA sequence: TGTGCCAGCAGTGAAGCTCCCTTTACAGATACGCAGTATTTT. Its translation: CASSEAPFTDTQYF.